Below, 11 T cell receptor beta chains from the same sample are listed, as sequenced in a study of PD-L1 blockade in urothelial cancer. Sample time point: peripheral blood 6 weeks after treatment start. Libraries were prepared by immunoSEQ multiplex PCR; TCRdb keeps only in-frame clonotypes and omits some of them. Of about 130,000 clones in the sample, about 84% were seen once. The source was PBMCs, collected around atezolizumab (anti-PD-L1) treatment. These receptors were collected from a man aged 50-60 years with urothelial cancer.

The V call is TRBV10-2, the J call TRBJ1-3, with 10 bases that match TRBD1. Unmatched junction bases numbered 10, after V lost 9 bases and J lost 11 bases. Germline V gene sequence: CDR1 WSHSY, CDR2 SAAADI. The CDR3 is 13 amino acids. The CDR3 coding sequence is TGCGCCAGTTCCGGGACAGGGGATCGCGCCATATATTTT. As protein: CASSGTGDRAIYF.

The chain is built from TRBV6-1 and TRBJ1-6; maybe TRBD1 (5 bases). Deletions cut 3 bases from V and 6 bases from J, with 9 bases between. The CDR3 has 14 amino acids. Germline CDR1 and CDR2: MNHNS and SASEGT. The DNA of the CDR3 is TGTGCCAGCAGTGAGGGCAGGGCTAATTCACCCCTCCACTTT. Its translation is CASSEGRANSPLHF.

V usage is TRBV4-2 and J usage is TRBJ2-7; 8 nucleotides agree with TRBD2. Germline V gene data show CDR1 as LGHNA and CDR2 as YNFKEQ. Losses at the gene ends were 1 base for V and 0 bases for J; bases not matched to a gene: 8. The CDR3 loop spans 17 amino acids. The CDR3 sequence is CASSQGPWTSSSYEQYF. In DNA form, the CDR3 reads TGTGCCAGCAGCCAAGGCCCCTGGACTAGCAGCTCCTACGAGCAGTACTTC.

This chain's CDR3 is CASRQGTVGNTIYF. In nucleotides, the CDR3 is TGCGCCAGCAGACAAGGGACAGTTGGAAACACCATATATTTT. V gene TRBV5-1 combines with J gene TRBJ1-3, with 7 bases that match TRBD1. J was trimmed by 3 bases and V by 5 bases; bases with no gene match: 5. This CDR3 has 14 amino acids. Germline CDR1 SGHRS, CDR2 YFSETQ.

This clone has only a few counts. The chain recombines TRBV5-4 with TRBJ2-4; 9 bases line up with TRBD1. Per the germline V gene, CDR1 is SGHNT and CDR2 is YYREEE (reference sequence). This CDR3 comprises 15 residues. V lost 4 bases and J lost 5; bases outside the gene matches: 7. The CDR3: CASSGTGTGENIQYF. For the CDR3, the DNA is TGTGCCAGCAGCGGGACAGGGACCGGTGAAAACATTCAGTACTTC.

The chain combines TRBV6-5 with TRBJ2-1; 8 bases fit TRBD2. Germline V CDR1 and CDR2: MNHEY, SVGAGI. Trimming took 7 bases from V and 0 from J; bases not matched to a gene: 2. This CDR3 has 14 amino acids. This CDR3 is CASNGGGSYNEQFF. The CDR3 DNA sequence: TGTGCCAGCAACGGGGGGGGCTCCTACAATGAGCAGTTCTTC.

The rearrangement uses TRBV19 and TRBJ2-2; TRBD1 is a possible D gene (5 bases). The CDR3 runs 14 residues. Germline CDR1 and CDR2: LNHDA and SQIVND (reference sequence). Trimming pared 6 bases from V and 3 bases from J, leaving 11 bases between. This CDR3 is CASRVGRDTGELFF. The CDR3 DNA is TGTGCCAGTAGGGTGGGGCGAGACACCGGGGAGCTGTTTTTT.

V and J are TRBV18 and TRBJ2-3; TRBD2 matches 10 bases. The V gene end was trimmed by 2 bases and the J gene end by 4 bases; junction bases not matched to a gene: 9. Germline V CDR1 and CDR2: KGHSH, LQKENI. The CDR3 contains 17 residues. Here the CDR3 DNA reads TGTGCCAGCTCACCAGGTTTGTCTAGCGGGAGCTCAGATACGCAGTATTTT. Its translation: CASSPGLSSGSSDTQYF.

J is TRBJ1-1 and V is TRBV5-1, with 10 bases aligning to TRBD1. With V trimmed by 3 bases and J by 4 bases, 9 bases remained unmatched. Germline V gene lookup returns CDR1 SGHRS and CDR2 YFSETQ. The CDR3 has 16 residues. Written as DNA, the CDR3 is TGCGCCAGCAGCTCCGGGACAGGGGTGGGGAGCACTGAAGCTTTCTTT. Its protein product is CASSSGTGVGSTEAFF.

The CDR3 DNA reads as TGTGCCAGTAGTCGGACAGTCTATGAAAAACTGTTTTTT. This encodes CASSRTVYEKLFF. The chain carries TRBV19 and TRBJ1-4; TRBD1 is a possible D gene (6 bases). Germline V gene lookup returns CDR1 LNHDA and CDR2 SQIVND (reference sequence). The CDR3 sequence is 13 residues long. Trimming removed 5 bases at V and 6 bases at J, with 10 bases between. The whole variable domain, filled in from reference TRBV19 and TRBJ1-4, reads DGGITQSPKYLFRKEGQNVTLSCEQNLNHDAMYWYRQDPGQGLRLIYYSQIVNDFQKGDIAEGYSVSREKKESFPLTVTSAQKNPTAFYLCASSRTVYEKLFFGSGTQLSVL.

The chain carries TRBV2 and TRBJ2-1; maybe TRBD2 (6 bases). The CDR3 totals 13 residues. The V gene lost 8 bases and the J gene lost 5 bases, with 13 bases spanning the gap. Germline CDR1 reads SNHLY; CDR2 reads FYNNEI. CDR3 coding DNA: TGTGCCAGCGGCGTAGCGGCAGACAATGAGCAGTTCTTC. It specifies CASGVAADNEQFF.